This T cell receptor (beta chain) was identified during a study of blood T cell repertoires in COVID-19 (dated by TCRdb to the early 2020s). Broadly, across the study: Samples from collaborators originated in the United States, Italy and Spain and spanned both the acute and convalescent phases of COVID-19. The prospective study material was composed of cDNA or gDNA derived from T cells, B-cell-depleted T cells, or PBMCs. Subjects who had been exposed to COVID-19, were actively infected with it, or had recovered from it provided the deeply sampled blood TCRbeta repertoires that made up the dataset. A freely available public database, intended as a resource for researchers studying the immune response to SARS-CoV-2, is where the repertoires were released. The samples were drawn from two sources: the first 160 participants of the ongoing ImmuneRACE study, and approximately 1,300 subjects contributed by 6 global collaborators. Sample metadata almost always included a de-identified subject ID, COVID-19 status, age in years and sex. Where available, HLA class I and class II types were taken from metadata supplied by the sample provider and were not determined by assay-based typing.

Collaborating institutions collected whole blood in K2EDTA tubes following their own protocols. For TCRbeta analysis, collaborators shipped samples as frozen whole blood, isolated PBMCs, or DNA extracted from either of those sample types. A remark on this clone: Its antigen specificity is not known. Per-nucleotide qualities are absent, and no much larger clonotype sits a single base away.

The research as a whole found: How much clinical and demographic metadata was included differed by source and by participant, and the metadata was provided uncurated.

Based on the germline V gene, the CDR1 and CDR2 sequences are SNHLY and FYNNEI. V trim: 4 bases; J trim: 0 bases; unmatched bases: 5. CDR3 length: 15 amino acids, cysteine to phenylalanine. The kept DNA is CDR3 alone, 45 bases in frame from the first base. TCRbeta CDR3 regions were amplified from genomic DNA using the immunoSEQ Assay, a bias-controlled multiplex PCR. Under the source paper's analysis protocol: Nucleated cell counts per sample were estimated from amplification of reference gene primers within the assay. Sequence reads were collapsed and filtered to measure the absolute abundance of every unique TCRbeta CDR3 rearrangement. For each sample, productive Simpson clonality was calculated as the square root of Simpson's diversity index across productive rearrangements. TCRdb took over this immuneACCESS table, retaining in-frame rearrangements with V and J assigned. Such tables are incomplete; in checked studies, under half of the missing clones stem from an unresolved V gene, and the remainder is unexplained. For V, J and clone size, that table is used; D and trimming come from the DNA. Across this sample there are about 250,000 clones, with roughly 80% seen only once. Roughly 6.4% of the sample belongs to the ten largest clones.

The chain is encoded by TRBV2 joined to TRBJ1-2; 7 of the junction bases match TRBD1. What was sequenced was peripheral blood. This clonotype was sampled from an older woman with active or convalescent COVID-19. The sequenced DNA: TGTGCCAGCAGTGTCCAGGGGGAGGCTAACTATGGCTACACCTTC. Protein translation: CASSVQGEANYGYTF.